The present T cell receptor (beta chain) was sequenced within a study of OX40 agonist ivuxolimab in advanced cancers. Some clones are missing from TCRdb's copy, which holds only in-frame ones; the method was immunoSEQ multiplex PCR. The sample includes about 60,000 clones, 86% of them seen just once. This CDR3 is 16 amino acids long. With 5 bases removed from V and 0 bases from J, the gap between germline ends came to 14 bases. Germline CDR1 SGHVS, CDR2 FQNEAQ. The origin of this receptor is an adult with an advanced solid tumor such as melanoma, head and neck, liver or kidney cancer. The chain has TRBV7-8 and TRBJ2-1; possible D gene TRBD1, 6 bases. Source: CD4+ or CD8+ T cells sorted from blood, taken in a trial of the OX40 agonist ivuxolimab. The CDR3 bases are TGTGCCAGCAGCCTAACGACAGGCAGCTCCTACAATGAGCAGTTCTTC. It is translated as CASSLTTGSSYNEQFF.